These 13 T cell receptor beta chains came from one sample sequenced in a study of T cell responses to AZD1222 COVID-19 vaccine. Assay: immunoSEQ multiplex PCR; the TCRdb copy retains only in-frame clones and omits some. The sample has roughly 150,000 clones, 80% to 95% seen once; the top ten hold 2.3%. The sequencing here drew on peripheral blood, taken on day 0 of AZD1222 vaccination. Every receptor here comes from an adult in good health.

This sequence joins TRBV5-8 and TRBJ1-2, with a possible D match to TRBD1 (5 bases). The CDR3 covers 14 residues. Trimming shortened V by 4 bases and J by 6 bases, and 16 bases separated the two germline ends. The germline gives CDR1 SGHTS, CDR2 YDEGEE. The CDR3 coding sequence is TGTGCCAGCAGCGCGGGGGATGGGCGCGATGGCTACACCTTC. This encodes CASSAGDGRDGYTF.

The rearrangement joins TRBV5-1 to TRBJ1-4; 10 bases map to TRBD1. Germline V CDR1 and CDR2: SGHRS, YFSETQ. Unmatched junction bases numbered 5, after V lost 0 bases and J lost 6 bases. The CDR3 has 16 residues. DNA of the CDR3: TGCGCCAGCAGCTTGGTACCCGGGACAGGGGATGAAAAACTGTTTTTT. Translating it yields CASSLVPGTGDEKLFF.

Here the CDR3 DNA reads TGCGCCAGCAGTGAGACAGGGGGGCTGACTGAAGCTTTCTTT. Translation gives CASSETGGLTEAFF. This sequence joins TRBV10-2 and TRBJ1-1; TRBD1 agrees at 8 bases. J gave up 5 bases and V 2 bases, and 4 bases lay outside the gene matches. Germline CDR1 reads WSHSY; CDR2 reads SAAADI. This CDR3 is built from 14 residues.

The gene calls are TRBV5-1 and TRBJ1-3, with D unclear. Germline CDR1 is SGHRS and CDR2 is YFSETQ. Trimming removed 6 bases from V and 0 bases from J, with 10 bases in between. This CDR3 has 14 amino acids. This CDR3 reads CASKGRFSGNTIYF. Written as DNA, the CDR3 is TGCGCCAGCAAGGGTCGATTCTCTGGAAACACCATATATTTT.

The CDR3 DNA is TGTGCCAGTAGCCCCTCGGTGGGACAGCCCCAGCATTTT. It encodes CASSPSVGQPQHF. The chain has TRBV19 and TRBJ1-5; no reliable D call. The CDR3 length is 13 residues. Trimming pared 6 bases from V and 7 bases from J, leaving 13 bases between. Germline V gene sequence: CDR1 LNHDA, CDR2 SQIVND (reference sequence). Filled out from reference TRBV19 and TRBJ1-5, the complete variable domain reads DGGITQSPKYLFRKEGQNVTLSCEQNLNHDAMYWYRQDPGQGLRLIYYSQIVNDFQKGDIAEGYSVSREKKESFPLTVTSAQKNPTAFYLCASSPSVGQPQHFGDGTRLSIL.

This clone showed up just once. The chain joins TRBV20-1 to TRBJ2-1, with 7 bases lining up with TRBD1. V dropped 6 bases and J dropped 7; count of bases not matched to a gene: 3. CDR1 and CDR2 (germline): DFQATT, SNEGSKA (reference sequence). The CDR3 sequence is 11 residues long. The CDR3 sequence is CSAGGGNEQFF. The CDR3 DNA reads as TGCAGTGCAGGGGGCGGTAATGAGCAGTTCTTC.

DNA of the CDR3: TGTGCCAGCAGCGTAGTTGAGCGTCCCAACTATGGCTACACCTTC. Amino acids: CASSVVERPNYGYTF. J is TRBJ1-2 and V is TRBV9; D call uncertain. The CDR3 covers 15 residues. Trimming left V 0 bases short and J 2 bases short, with 11 bases between. The germline V gene encodes CDR1 SGDLS and CDR2 YYNGEE.

This sequence joins TRBV21-1 and TRBJ2-7; TRBD1 is the table's D call, not checked against the DNA. TRBV21-1 is shown as a pseudogene. The CDR3 covers 14 residues. CDR3 DNA: TGTGCCAGCAGGGGACAGGGGATAGAGGAAGAGCAGTACTTC. Its protein is CASRGQGIEEEQYF.

This clone was recorded once. The chain uses TRBV2 and TRBJ2-3, with D perhaps TRBD1 (6 bases). CDR3 length equals 13 residues. The germline gives CDR1 SNHLY, CDR2 FYNNEI. Trimming left V 3 bases short and J 6 bases short, with 10 bases between. The CDR3 region has the DNA TGTGCCAGCAGTGAGGGGGCAGGGGATACGCAGTATTTT. Translation: CASSEGAGDTQYF.

The chain has TRBV28 and TRBJ1-2; D is undetermined. The CDR3 sequence is 16 residues long. CDR1 and CDR2 (germline): MDHEN, SYDVKM. V lost 2 bases, J lost 0 bases, and 13 bases lay in between. CDR3 region: CASSLILGTSNYGYTF. DNA for the CDR3: TGTGCCAGCAGTTTAATTTTGGGAACCTCTAACTATGGCTACACCTTC.

Written as DNA, the CDR3 is TGTGCCAGCAGTAAGGGACAGTTATACGAGCAGTACTTC. As protein: CASSKGQLYEQYF. The chain uses TRBV6-6 and TRBJ2-7; 7 bases match TRBD1. Per the germline V gene, CDR1 is MNHNY and CDR2 is SVGAGI (reference sequence). The V segment lost 5 bases and the J segment 4 bases; nucleotides outside the gene matches: 5. The CDR3 consists of 13 residues.

The V call is TRBV18, the J call TRBJ2-3; no clear D. There are 14 residues in the CDR3. Trimming left V 5 bases short and J 1 base short, with 10 bases between. Per germline, CDR1 KGHSH and CDR2 LQKENI. The CDR3 here is CASSTSIGTDTQYF. As DNA, the CDR3 is TGTGCCAGCTCAACAAGTATCGGCACAGATACGCAGTATTTT.

The chain is built from TRBV12-3 or TRBV12-4 and TRBJ1-1; D is uncertain. This CDR3 contains 12 residues. The V and J ends lost 4 bases and 8 bases respectively, with 11 bases between them. The CDR3 loop is CASSYRRVEAFF. CDR3 nucleotide sequence: TGTGCCAGCAGTTACCGACGGGTCGAAGCTTTCTTT.